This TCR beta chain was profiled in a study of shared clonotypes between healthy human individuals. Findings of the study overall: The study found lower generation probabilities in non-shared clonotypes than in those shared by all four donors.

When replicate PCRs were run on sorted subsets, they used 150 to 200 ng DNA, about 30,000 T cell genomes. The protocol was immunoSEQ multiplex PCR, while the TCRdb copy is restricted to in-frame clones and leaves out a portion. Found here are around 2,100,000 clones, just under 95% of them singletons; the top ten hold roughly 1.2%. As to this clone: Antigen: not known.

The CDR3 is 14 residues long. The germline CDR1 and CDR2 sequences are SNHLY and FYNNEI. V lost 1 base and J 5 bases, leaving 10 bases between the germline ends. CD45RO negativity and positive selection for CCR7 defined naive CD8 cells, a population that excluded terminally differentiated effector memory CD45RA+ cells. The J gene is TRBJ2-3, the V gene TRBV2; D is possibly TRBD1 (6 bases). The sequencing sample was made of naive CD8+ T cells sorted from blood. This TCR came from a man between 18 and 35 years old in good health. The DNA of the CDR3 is TGTGCCAGCAGTGAAGGGGGGCTGGTAGATACGCAGTATTTT. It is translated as CASSEGGLVDTQYF. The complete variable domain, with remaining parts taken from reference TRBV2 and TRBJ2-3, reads EPEVTQTPSHQVTQMGQEVILRCVPISNHLYFYWYRQILGQKVEFLVSFYNNEISEKSEIFDDQFSVERPDGSNFTLKIRSTKLEDSAMYFCASSEGGLVDTQYFGPGTRLTVL.